This TCR beta chain was profiled in a study of regulatory T cells in long-lasting Graves disease (dated by TCRdb to the early 2020s). As for the study more broadly: Newly diagnosed Graves' disease patients had taken antithyroid drugs for less than 3 months. Persistent Graves' disease patients were compared with newly diagnosed Graves' disease patients by peripheral blood TCR sequencing and RNA sequencing. The study took place in China and was registered as a clinical trial. A total of some 35 samples underwent TCR sequencing, from around 13 patients with persistent Graves' disease and 20 or so patients with newly diagnosed Graves' disease. Overall study results and their limits: Sequencing and analysis were limited to the TCR beta chain. Peripheral blood alone was examined, since thyroid tissue, which constituted the primary lesion, could not be accessed. A larger number of public clonotypes was shared among persistent patients (fewer than 3,000) than among newly diagnosed patients (roughly 930). The small sample size was acknowledged by the authors as a limitation that may reduce accuracy. Persistent Graves' disease patients showed lower TCR Shannon entropy and fewer highly expanded clones than newly diagnosed patients, suggesting clonal expansion. Preferential use of TRBV28, TRBJ1-2 and TRBJ2-5 was observed in persistent disease, whereas TRBV20-1 and TRBJ2-1 were favored in newly diagnosed disease.

The time point tag for this specimen amounts to: newly diagnosed GD, antithyroid drugs for less than 3 months. For both TCR sequencing and RNA sequencing, RNA was extracted from PBMCs in TRIzol. The diagnosis of Graves' disease was made according to American Thyroid Association guidelines. Patients were recruited from an endocrinology department in Xi'an, China. Each patient gave about 9.1 milliliters of peripheral blood, collected in an EDTA anticoagulant tube. PBMCs were isolated by Ficoll Paque Plus density gradient separation without further T cell sorting. An Agilent 2100 Bioanalyzer and agarose gel were used to check RNA quality, and a NanoDrop 2000 was used to measure RNA concentration. Turning to this clonotype: What antigen it recognizes has not been identified. Per-base quality was not reported, and no clone a single base away is much larger than it.

After removal of 2 bases from V and 8 bases from J, the junction retains 10 bases not matched to a gene. The CDR3, cysteine through valine, is 16 amino acids long. Only the CDR3 part of the read is kept: 48 bases, read in frame from the first base. The germline V gene (reference sequence) sets CDR1 to GTSNPN and CDR2 to SVGIG. Library method: multiplex PCR. Sequencing relied on an Illumina HiSeq 4000. iRepertoire HTBI primers and Arm-PCR amplification of CDR3 regions were used to construct TCR beta libraries. Before sequencing, the PCR products went through gel purification. The study's own analysis went as follows. A total of 62 TRBV and some 15 TRBJ segments were identified across samples and were used for gene usage analysis of CDR3 amino acid clonotypes. COPE and FqMerger were used to merge the filtered high-quality paired reads into contigs. BLAST was used to align contigs to the IMGT TRBV, TRBD and TRBJ reference genes, and CDR3 was defined following IMGT. Any clonotype with a frequency above 0.1% was counted as a highly expanded clone. Shannon entropy was used to measure repertoire diversity, and the Gini coefficient was used to measure V-J evenness. Public clonotypes were defined as clonotypes shared by more than one individual. TCRdb trimmed the raw reads at Q25, called clones with MiXCR and kept productive beta chains. Identical CDR3 proteins give one entry, which carries the most common genes and DNA. The V and J calls were determined by TCRdb, not by the authors. The sample table shows approximately 470,000 distinct CDR3 sequences, and about a sixth are seen once. 12% of the sample is in the top ten clones.

A further study also used this sample, focusing on T cells in Graves' hyperthyroidism and ophthalmopathy. The second study reports: A patient counted as having stable Graves' hyperthyroidism if no progression to ophthalmopathy occurred over 18 months of follow-up. The hyperthyroidism patients were between 18 and 65 years old and newly diagnosed, with a disease duration of less than 2 months. The study excluded patients with uncontrolled infections, other autoimmune diseases, pregnancy or lactation. Diagnoses relied on clinical symptoms, serum thyroxine and TRAb, thyroid ultrasound and orbital computed tomography. The first round of RT-PCR for the TCR CDR3 was performed with the HTBI primer set and the Qiagen OneStep RT-PCR kit. Most expanded thyroid clonotypes (frequency above 0.001) were also detected in blood, a finding suggesting that blood repertoires may reflect thyroid immune responses. In cross-validation, a model built on a 13 V-J signature told ophthalmopathy apart from stable hyperthyroidism with 87.88% sensitivity and 81% to 82% specificity, and in testing the same model reached 80%/75%. In validation, the model predicted progression to ophthalmopathy a median of approximately 6.3 months before onset, with roughly 68% sensitivity and about 72% specificity. To identify TCR V-J signatures that set the groups apart, the researchers used a discovery cohort of 100 patients, made up of roughly 45 with Graves' ophthalmopathy and about 60 with stable Graves' hyperthyroidism. Prospective prediction of ophthalmopathy was tested in an independent validation cohort consisting of 18 hyperthyroidism patients and around 16 patients who later progressed to ophthalmopathy. The 100 discovery patients were randomly split 7:3 into training and test sets. Thyroid tissue and blood T-cell repertoires from over 5 Graves' hyperthyroidism patients were also compared in the study. Following sampling, methimazole starting at 30 mg daily was given to hyperthyroidism patients, and high-dose intravenous methylprednisolone was given to ophthalmopathy patients. Libraries were constructed in a second round of multiplex PCR, after which size selection and purification were performed. Libraries were sequenced paired-end with 100 bp reads on an Illumina HiSeq2000. SOAPnuke was used to process the raw data, throwing out any read that contained adapters or uncalled bases, had a mean Phred below 15, or lacked an exact constant-primer or identifier match. COPE v1.2.5 was used to merge high-quality paired reads, and clonotypes were defined as unique nucleotide sequences. Clonotypes were aligned to IMGT TRBV, TRBD and TRBJ reference segments using MiTCR v1.1. The analysis was restricted to V-J combinations with a frequency above 0.0001, which together covered approximately 99% of the repertoires. A TCS score was defined as the ratio of F50 (clonal expansion) to E x V (chaos), with BLOSUM62-based TCRdist applied between CDR3 peptides within each V-J. Welch's t-statistics and random forest reduced approximately 520 V-J features to 13, which were used in a naive Bayes classifier (R e1071). No statistical method was used to set the sample size in advance, and investigators knew the group allocation. TCR Vbeta CDR3 sequencing of approximately 140 peripheral blood samples (roughly 43 ophthalmopathy, some 75 hyperthyroidism and roughly 17 progressor patients) is reported in the paper.

The material was peripheral blood mononuclear cells (PBMCs), obtained at new diagnosis, from a patient treated with antithyroid drugs. The V and J genes are TRBV30 and TRBJ2-7, and 15 junction bases match TRBD2. The sequence derives from a man between 35 and 55 years old with Graves disease. Donor details come from another sample of the same person, matched by shared clones. The CDR3 reads CAWSRGLAGGTDQQYV. The DNA reads TGTGCCTGGAGTAGGGGACTAGCGGGAGGCACAGATCAGCAGTACGTC.